This T cell receptor (beta chain) was identified in a study of blood T cell repertoires in COVID-19. Study as a whole: Whether acute or convalescent, the COVID-19 samples came from the United States, Italy and Spain.

This clone showed up just once. The CDR3 covers 15 residues. Unmatched junction bases numbered 1, after V lost 2 bases and J lost 1 base. Germline V gene lookup returns CDR1 MNHEY and CDR2 SMNVEV (reference sequence). Some clones are missing from TCRdb's copy, which holds only in-frame ones; the method was immunoSEQ multiplex PCR. The table lists approximately 310,000 clones, roughly 87% of them singletons. The sequence came from a man aged 45-60 years with active or convalescent COVID-19. The sample taken for sequencing was peripheral blood. The chain recombines TRBV27 with TRBJ2-3; TRBD2 matches 9 bases. The CDR3 loop is CASSLIAGGTDTQYF. Here the CDR3 DNA reads TGTGCCAGCAGTTTAATAGCGGGAGGCACAGATACGCAGTATTTT.